This T cell receptor (beta chain) was found in a study of cytomegalovirus exposure and HLA in healthy donors. The overall study: Of all 400 or so donors who were genotyped, around 79% belonged to the Caucasian-associated ancestry cluster.

60 Vbeta and 13 Jbeta primers were used in PCR. Profiling relied on immunoSEQ multiplex PCR, and the TCRdb table lists in-frame clones only, not all of them. This sample carries over 150,000 clones, about 80% of them seen once, and the ten largest clones take roughly 1.4%. CDR3 size: 16 residues. From germline, CDR1 is MNHEY and CDR2 SMNVEV (reference sequence). The V end lost 2 bases, the J end lost 0 bases, and 11 bases lay between the germline ends. V and J are TRBV27 and TRBJ2-1, with a weak D call TRBD2 (5 bases). The sample taken for sequencing was PBMCs. The sequence was obtained from a woman younger than 45 in good health and CMV-seropositive. CDR3 residues: CASSLLSGRSYNEQFF. The DNA of the CDR3 is TGTGCCAGCAGTTTACTAAGCGGCCGCTCCTACAATGAGCAGTTCTTC.